This TCR beta chain was captured in a study of blood T cell repertoires in COVID-19. Across the whole study: Samples taken during acute and convalescent COVID-19 were collected in the United States, Italy and Spain. The cDNA or gDNA used as material had been derived from T cells, B-cell-depleted T cells, or PBMCs.

Germline loops: CDR1 KGHDR, CDR2 SFDVKD. V was cut by 4 bases and J by 1 base, with 12 bases left in between. The CDR3 covers 15 residues. In the original workflow: Amplification with reference gene primers provided the estimates of nucleated cell counts. TCRdb keeps only in-frame clones here, not all; method: immunoSEQ multiplex PCR. From that table come the V and J calls and clone size; the DNA was used to work out D and trimming. The profile shows roughly 65,000 clones, about 86% of them singletons. The specimen was peripheral blood. The TCR sequence derives from a man in his forties or fifties with acute or convalescent COVID-19. The genes are TRBV24-1 and TRBJ1-1, with D perhaps matching TRBD1 (5 bases). The CDR3 region is CATSEGGGKNTEAFF. For the CDR3, the DNA is TGTGCCACCAGTGAGGGGGGAGGAAAGAACACTGAAGCTTTCTTT.